The clone carrying this TCR beta chain showed up just a few times. Its target is not known. This entry is derived from a study of regulatory T cells in long-lasting Graves disease. Time point in this sample: newly diagnosed GD, antithyroid drugs for less than 3 months. With RNA extracted from PBMCs as input, the TCR library was made. General study findings and limits: Persistent Graves' patients showed less TCR diversity than newly diagnosed patients showed. There was favoring of TRBV28, TRBJ1-2 and TRBJ2-5 in persistent disease.

Arm-PCR with iRepertoire HTBI primers amplified the CDR3 regions for these TCR beta libraries. TCRdb used MiXCR to reprocess the multiplex PCR reads, holding one entry per CDR3 protein. The sample includes around 470,000 distinct CDR3 sequences, roughly 15% seen only once; the top ten take more than 15%. V was shortened by 3 bases and J by 0 bases, with 15 bases between the two germline ends. CDR1 and CDR2 from the germline V gene are LNHDA and SQIVND (reference sequence). The CDR3 is made up of 17 amino acids. The data were also submitted as part of a second study, on T cells in Graves' hyperthyroidism and ophthalmopathy. That work contributes: The HTBI set primed first-round TCR CDR3 RT-PCR.

Sample: peripheral blood mononuclear cells (PBMCs), taken at new diagnosis, from a patient treated with antithyroid drugs. This clonotype originated in a woman aged 45-65 years with Graves disease. This chain joins TRBV19 and TRBJ2-1, with D perhaps being TRBD1 or TRBD2 (5 bases each). The CDR3 sequence: CASSIRDRLNSYNEQFF. DNA of the CDR3: TGTGCCAGTAGTATCCGGGACCGCCTGAACTCCTACAATGAGCAGTTCTTC.